A single sample is the source of the 29 T cell receptor beta chains below, sequenced in a study of response to subunit inactivated influenza vaccine (dated 2018 in TCRdb). Library preparation used RT-PCR. Sequencing was carried out with an Illumina HiSeq 2500. Starting from the raw public reads, TCRdb applied fastp trimming at Q25, assembled clones with MiXCR and retained in-frame beta chains. Records with the same CDR3 protein are collapsed into one entry carrying the most frequent genes and DNA. The sample includes 700,000 to 800,000 distinct CDR3 sequences, with approximately 17% observed a single time. 9.5% to 13% of the sample is held by the ten biggest clonotypes. Sequenced here: PBMCs from blood, sampled less than 6 days after vaccination. Every receptor here comes from a man aged 50-60 years who received an inactivated influenza vaccine. Donor details come from another sample of the same person, matched by shared clones.

The genes are TRBV6-2 or TRBV6-3 and TRBJ2-2; perhaps TRBD1 as D (6 bases). The V gene's germline CDR1 is MNHEY and CDR2 SVGEGT. The CDR3 contains 13 residues. V gave up 7 bases and J gave up 6 bases, with 12 bases separating them. Here the CDR3 reads CASNRDTAGELFF. CDR3 DNA: TGTGCCAGCAACCGGGACACTGCCGGGGAGCTGTTTTTT.

In its sample, this clonotype was seen a few times. The chain recombines TRBV20-1 with TRBJ1-2; tentative D call: TRBD1 (6 bases). Germline V gives CDR1 DFQATT, CDR2 SNEGSKA (reference sequence). V was pared by 7 bases and J by 4 bases, with 16 bases between. The CDR3 covers 13 residues. Here the CDR3 reads CSVKDSSLYGYTF. CDR3 DNA sequence: TGCAGTGTTAAGGACAGCTCGCTCTATGGCTACACCTTC.

The CDR3 region is CASSSGAQSPSPLAKNIQYF. CDR3 DNA: TGCGCCAGCAGCTCGGGAGCACAGTCGCCCAGTCCCCTAGCCAAAAACATTCAGTACTTC. The rearrangement joins TRBV5-1 to TRBJ2-4; TRBD2 is a possible D gene (6 bases). CDR1 SGHRS and CDR2 YFSETQ come from the germline V gene. The CDR3 spans 20 residues. Trimming shortened V by 3 bases and J by 0 bases, and 25 bases separated the two germline ends.

This clonotype was found many times. The chain has TRBV7-3 and TRBJ2-1; weak D call: TRBD2 (5 bases). V was clipped by 5 bases and J by 7 bases, with 18 bases between them. The CDR3 runs 15 residues. Germline CDR1 is SGHTA and CDR2 is FQGTGA. The DNA for the CDR3 is TGTGCCAGCAGCCCTGGACTTCCCTCGGGTAATGAGCAGTTCTTC. Protein product: CASSPGLPSGNEQFF.

The V and J genes are TRBV29-1 and TRBJ2-7; 8 bases map to TRBD2. V lost 6 bases to trimming and J lost 2 bases; unmatched junction nucleotides: 3. The CDR3 totals 12 residues. CDR1 and CDR2 from the germline V gene are SQVTM and ANQGSEA. CDR3 amino acids: CSVGGVTYEQYF. CDR3 DNA sequence: TGCAGCGTCGGGGGGGTAACCTACGAGCAGTACTTC.

This clonotype has ten or more counts. V is TRBV12-3 or TRBV12-4 and J is TRBJ2-7; D is unclear. The germline V and J ends were trimmed by 1 base and 4 bases, with 11 bases remaining between them. CDR3 size: 14 residues. The CDR3 protein is CASSLVGNLYEQYF. In DNA form, the CDR3 reads TGTGCCAGCAGTTTAGTCGGCAACCTTTACGAGCAGTACTTC.

This clonotype was seen many times. The rearrangement links TRBV5-1 to TRBJ1-2; a weak D match, TRBD1 (5 bases). CDR1 is SGHRS, CDR2 YFSETQ, per germline. V dropped 4 bases and J dropped 4 bases, with 17 bases sitting between them. The CDR3 is 15 residues long. The CDR3 spells CASSPTSGEAYGYTF. Here the CDR3 DNA reads TGCGCCAGCAGCCCTACGTCGGGGGAGGCCTATGGCTACACCTTC.

This clonotype was observed a few times. The chain links TRBV5-1 to TRBJ1-6, with a weak D call TRBD1 (6 bases). Germline V gene sequence: CDR1 SGHRS, CDR2 YFSETQ. V shed 0 bases and J shed 10 bases, with 11 bases lying between them. This CDR3 has 14 amino acids. The CDR3 sequence: CASSLGGAQSPLHF. DNA for the CDR3: TGCGCCAGCAGCTTGGGGGGGGCGCAATCACCCCTCCACTTT.

The chain couples TRBV4-1 to TRBJ1-5; D uncertain. CDR1 is MGHRA, CDR2 YSYEKL, per germline. The CDR3 covers 18 residues. Trimming left V 1 base short and J 2 bases short, with 18 bases between. The CDR3 DNA reads TGCGCCAGCAGCCAAGGTCGGATTGGGTATATGGGCAATCAGCCCCAGCATTTT. This encodes CASSQGRIGYMGNQPQHF.

The CDR3 DNA follows: TGCAGCGCCTCGAAAGGGGCTGGCAATGAGCAGTTCTTC. Protein: CSASKGAGNEQFF. The chain recombines TRBV29-1 with TRBJ2-1; perhaps TRBD1 as D (5 bases). V lost 7 bases to trimming and J lost 6 bases, with 16 bases between them. This CDR3 spans 13 amino acids. The germline CDR1 and CDR2 sequences are SQVTM and ANQGSEA.

There are a few counts of this clonotype. The chain joins TRBV29-1 to TRBJ1-2; D possibly corresponds to TRBD1 (6 bases). CDR3 length: 12 amino acids. Looked up from germline, CDR1 is SQVTM and CDR2 is ANQGSEA. Trimming removed 2 bases from V and 4 bases from J, with 8 bases in between. In DNA form, the CDR3 reads TGCAGCGTTGAAACAGGGACCTATGGCTACACCTTC. Translated: CSVETGTYGYTF.

This clonotype was counted between two and nine times. The chain combines TRBV6-5 with TRBJ2-2; D is uncertain. The length of the CDR3 is 14 residues. V was trimmed by 3 bases and J by 6 bases, leaving 11 bases between them. The germline V gene encodes CDR1 MNHEY and CDR2 SVGAGI. DNA of the CDR3: TGTGCCAGCAGTTATAGGGAAAAGGCCGGGGAGCTGTTTTTT. Translation gives CASSYREKAGELFF.

This clonotype appeared a few times. The chain has TRBV7-6 and TRBJ1-6; tentative D call: TRBD1 (5 bases). The V and J ends lost 0 bases and 5 bases respectively, with 5 bases between them. CDR3 length: 14 residues. The germline V gene has CDR1 SGHVS and CDR2 FNYEAQ. CDR3 protein: CASSLAGDNSPLHF. The DNA of the CDR3 is TGTGCCAGCAGCTTAGCAGGGGATAATTCACCCCTCCACTTT.

The gene calls are TRBV28 and TRBJ2-7; D uncertain. Trimming removed 2 bases at V and 4 bases at J, with 9 bases between. Per the germline V gene, CDR1 is MDHEN and CDR2 is SYDVKM. This CDR3 has 13 amino acids. For the CDR3, the DNA is TGTGCCAGCAGTTTAGCCCAGCTTTACGAGCAGTACTTC. Translated: CASSLAQLYEQYF.

The sample holds a few counts of this clonotype. This rearrangement joins TRBV5-1 to TRBJ2-1, with 11 bases fitting TRBD2. Germline loops: CDR1 SGHRS, CDR2 YFSETQ. With 4 bases clipped from V and 9 bases from J, the junction kept 12 bases outside the gene matches. CDR3 length: 16 amino acids. The CDR3 nucleotides read TGCGCCAGCAGCCTCTCGGGGAGGGGGACTAGCGGTGAGCAGTTCTTC. This sequence encodes CASSLSGRGTSGEQFF.

This clonotype was seen more than once but under ten times. The chain links TRBV7-9 to TRBJ2-7; D is unclear. V was shortened by 2 bases and J by 6 bases, with 5 bases between the two germline ends. Per germline, CDR1 SEHNR and CDR2 FQNEAQ (reference sequence). The CDR3 has 11 residues. CDR3 protein: CASSLPGEQYF. The CDR3 coding sequence is TGTGCCAGCAGCTTACCGGGCGAGCAGTACTTC.

This clonotype showed up many times. V gene TRBV5-6 combines with J gene TRBJ2-7, with 7 bases aligning to TRBD2. This CDR3 spans 13 amino acids. Germline CDR1 and CDR2: SGHDT and YYEEEE. V was pared by 5 bases and J by 5 bases, with 7 bases of the junction left unmatched. CDR3 protein: CASSPGTTHEQYF. CDR3 nucleotide sequence: TGTGCCAGCAGTCCCGGGACTACCCACGAGCAGTACTTC.

The V call is TRBV6-2 or TRBV6-3, the J call TRBJ2-5; 8 bases are shared with TRBD1. Germline V gene sequence: CDR1 MNHEY, CDR2 SVGEGT. V shed 6 bases and J 14 bases; nucleotides not matched to a gene: 8. This CDR3 contains 11 residues. The CDR3 loop reads CASSRRGQVYF. CDR3 nucleotides: TGTGCCAGCAGCCGCCGGGGACAGGTTTACTTC.

This clonotype came up a few times. The J gene is TRBJ2-3, the V gene TRBV6-2 or TRBV6-3; possibly TRBD2 for D (5 bases). The germline CDR1 and CDR2 sequences are MNHEY and SVGEGT. This CDR3 contains 13 residues. V lost 2 bases to trimming and J lost 5 bases, with 8 bases between them. In DNA, the CDR3 is TGTGCCAGCAGTTACAGCCGGGGAGATACGCAGTATTTT. Translating it yields CASSYSRGDTQYF.

The chain couples TRBV7-9 to TRBJ1-6; no firm D call. Deletions cut 4 bases from V and 5 bases from J, with 15 bases between. The CDR3 has 16 amino acids. Germline values: CDR1 SEHNR, CDR2 FQNEAQ (reference sequence). The CDR3 coding sequence is TGTGCCAGCAGCTCTTTTTCGTCAGAAAATAATTCACCCCTCCACTTT. Its protein product is CASSSFSSENNSPLHF.

This clonotype was counted ten times or more. This CDR3 is CASSQSTGDGYTF. In DNA form, the CDR3 reads TGTGCCAGCAGCCAGTCGACAGGGGATGGCTACACCTTC. The chain couples TRBV3-1 to TRBJ1-2, with 8 bases identical to TRBD1. With 3 bases clipped from V and 6 bases from J, the junction kept 3 bases outside the gene matches. The CDR3 extends over 13 amino acids. Germline V gene sequence: CDR1 LGHDT, CDR2 YNNKEL (reference sequence).

J is TRBJ1-2 and V is TRBV29-1; TRBD1 agrees at 10 bases. CDR1 is SQVTM and CDR2 is ANQGSEA in the germline V gene. The CDR3 sequence is 14 residues long. J lost 4 bases, V lost 4 bases, and 6 bases had no gene match. In nucleotides, the CDR3 is TGCAGCGTTGGAGGGACAGGGGCGCGCTATGGCTACACCTTC. Amino acid sequence: CSVGGTGARYGYTF.

This clonotype was counted only a few times. The chain has TRBV20-1 and TRBJ1-2, with TRBD1 as a possible D gene (5 bases). Trimming pared 6 bases from V and 2 bases from J, leaving 16 bases between. The CDR3 loop spans 14 amino acids. Germline loops: CDR1 DFQATT, CDR2 SNEGSKA (reference sequence). The CDR3 loop is CSALTLGVNYGYTF. Here the CDR3 DNA reads TGCAGTGCCCTGACTTTGGGGGTGAACTATGGCTACACCTTC.

There are a few counts of this clonotype. V is TRBV7-6 and J is TRBJ1-4; 9 bases match TRBD1. This CDR3 comprises 16 residues. V trimming: 0 bases; J trimming: 6 bases; junction bases outside the gene matches: 5. Germline assignment: CDR1 SGHVS and CDR2 FNYEAQ. This CDR3 reads CASSLAGTGGDEKLFF. The CDR3, as DNA: TGTGCCAGCAGCTTAGCAGGAACAGGGGGCGATGAAAAACTGTTTTTT. The variable domain in full, completed from reference TRBV7-6 and TRBJ1-4, reads GAGVSQSPRYKVTKRGQDVALRCDPISGHVSLYWYRQALGQGPEFLTYFNYEAQQDKSGLPNDRFSAERPEGSISTLTIQRTEQRDSAMYRCASSLAGTGGDEKLFFGSGTQLSVL.

V usage is TRBV5-1 and J usage is TRBJ2-7; D is perhaps TRBD1 (6 bases). The germline V gene has CDR1 SGHRS and CDR2 YFSETQ. Trimming removed 3 bases from V and 0 bases from J, with 10 bases in between. The CDR3 runs to 14 residues. The CDR3 here is CASSWDILSYEQYF. Here the CDR3 DNA reads TGCGCCAGCAGCTGGGACATCCTCTCCTACGAGCAGTACTTC.

This clonotype was counted a single time. The rearrangement joins TRBV25-1 to TRBJ2-7; 7 bases line up with TRBD2. The CDR3 is made up of 15 amino acids. V was clipped by 1 base and J by 7 bases; unmatched bases: 10. Germline loops: CDR1 MGHDK, CDR2 SYGVNS. The CDR3 is CASSESGGPGREQYF. The CDR3 coding sequence is TGTGCCAGCAGTGAATCGGGGGGACCGGGGAGGGAGCAGTACTTC.

In its sample, this clonotype was seen a few times. The rearrangement uses TRBV7-2 and TRBJ2-1; 8 positions match TRBD2. V trimming: 2 bases; J trimming: 10 bases; junction bases outside the gene matches: 13. CDR1 is SGHTA, CDR2 FQGNSA, per germline. CDR3 size: 16 residues. Written as DNA, the CDR3 is TGTGCCAGCAGCTTATTCCCTAGCGGGCTCCTCGAAGAGCAGTTCTTC. Translating it yields CASSLFPSGLLEEQFF.

Only a few counts were recorded for this clonotype. The chain combines TRBV7-2 with TRBJ1-2; no definite D call. The CDR3 runs to 16 residues. Germline assignment: CDR1 SGHTA and CDR2 FQGNSA. Trimming removed 1 base from V and 4 bases from J, with 16 bases in between. The CDR3 DNA follows: TGTGCCAGCAGCTTAGACCCAGTGGTCTCCACCTATGGCTACACCTTC. Translated, it gives CASSLDPVVSTYGYTF. Together with reference TRBV7-2 and TRBJ1-2, the CDR3 gives the full variable domain: GAGVSQSPSNKVTEKGKDVELRCDPISGHTALYWYRQSLGQGLEFLIYFQGNSAPDKSGLPSDRFSAERTGGSVSTLTIQRTQQEDSAVYLCASSLDPVVSTYGYTFGSGTRLTVV.

This clonotype was counted many times. The V gene is TRBV29-1, the J gene TRBJ2-1, with 9 nucleotides matching TRBD2. The trim removed 1 base at V and 0 bases at J, leaving 10 bases unmatched. The CDR3 sequence is 18 residues long. Per the germline V gene, CDR1 is SQVTM and CDR2 is ANQGSEA. In nucleotides, the CDR3 is TGCAGCGTTGAAGGGGTGCGGGAGGGCCGGCTCTCCTACAATGAGCAGTTCTTC. Its protein is CSVEGVREGRLSYNEQFF.